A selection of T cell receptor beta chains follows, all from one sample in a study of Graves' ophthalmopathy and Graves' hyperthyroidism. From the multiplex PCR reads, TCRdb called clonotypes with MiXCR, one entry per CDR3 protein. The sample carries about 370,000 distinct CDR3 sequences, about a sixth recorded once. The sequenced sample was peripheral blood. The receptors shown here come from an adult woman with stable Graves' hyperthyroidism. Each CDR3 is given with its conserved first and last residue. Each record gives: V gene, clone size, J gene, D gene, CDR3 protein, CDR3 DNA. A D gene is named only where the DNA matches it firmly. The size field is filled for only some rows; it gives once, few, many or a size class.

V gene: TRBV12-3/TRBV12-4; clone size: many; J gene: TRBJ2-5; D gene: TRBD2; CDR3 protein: CASSFPPVGTSGRDKARETQYF; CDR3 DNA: TGTGCCAGCAGTTTTCCTCCCGTCGGGACTAGCGGGAGGGACAAAGCAAGGGAGACCCAGTACTTC
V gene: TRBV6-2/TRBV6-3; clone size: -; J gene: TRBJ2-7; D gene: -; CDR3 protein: CASSYDSPVDEQYF; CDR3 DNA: TGTGCCAGCAGTTACGACAGCCCCGTGGACGAGCAGTACTTC
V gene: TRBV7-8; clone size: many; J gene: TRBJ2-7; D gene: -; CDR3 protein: CASSPLSGNEQCF; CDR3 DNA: TGTGCCAGCAGCCCACTGTCAGGGAACGAGCAGTGCTTC
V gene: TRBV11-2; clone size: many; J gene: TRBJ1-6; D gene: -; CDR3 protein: CASSFRTRGYNSPLHF; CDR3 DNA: TGTGCCAGCAGCTTCAGGACAAGGGGGTATAATTCACCCCTCCACTTT
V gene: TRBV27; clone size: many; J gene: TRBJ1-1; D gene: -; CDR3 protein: CASSSVVGNTEAFF; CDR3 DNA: TGTGCCAGCAGTTCGGTGGTGGGGAACACTGAAGCTTTCTTT
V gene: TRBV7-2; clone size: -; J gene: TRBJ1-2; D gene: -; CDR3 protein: CASSVRDKNYGYTF; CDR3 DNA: TGTGCCAGCAGCGTCCGGGACAAGAACTATGGCTACACCTTC
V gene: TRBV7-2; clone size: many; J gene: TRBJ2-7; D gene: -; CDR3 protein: CASSNPGIYEQYF; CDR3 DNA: TGTGCCAGCAGCAACCCCGGAATTTACGAGCAGTACTTC
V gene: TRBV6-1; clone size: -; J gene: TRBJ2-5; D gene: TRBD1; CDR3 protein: CASRSGDRGLETQYF; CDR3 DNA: TGTGCCAGCAGATCCGGTGACAGGGGACTAGAGACCCAGTACTTC
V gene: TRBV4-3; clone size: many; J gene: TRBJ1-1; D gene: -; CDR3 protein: CASSHFEGMGTEAFF; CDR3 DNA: TGCGCCAGCAGCCATTTTGAGGGTATGGGCACTGAAGCTTTCTTT
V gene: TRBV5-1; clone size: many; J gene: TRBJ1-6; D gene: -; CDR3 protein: CASSLLAGKNNSPLHF; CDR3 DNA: TGCGCCAGCAGCTTGTTGGCAGGGAAGAATAATTCACCCCTCCACTTT
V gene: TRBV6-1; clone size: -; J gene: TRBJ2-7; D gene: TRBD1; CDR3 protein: CASSGQGDFQGEQYF; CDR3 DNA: TGTGCCAGCAGCGGACAGGGCGATTTTCAGGGCGAGCAGTACTTC
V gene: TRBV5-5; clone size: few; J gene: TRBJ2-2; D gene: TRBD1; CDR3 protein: CASSQRTGVTGELFF; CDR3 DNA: TGTGCCAGCAGCCAGAGGACAGGGGTCACCGGGGAGCTGTTTTTT
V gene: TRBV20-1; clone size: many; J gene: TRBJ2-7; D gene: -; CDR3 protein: CSAMHVEGQIYEQYF; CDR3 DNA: TGCAGTGCTATGCATGTGGAGGGGCAGATCTACGAGCAGTACTTC
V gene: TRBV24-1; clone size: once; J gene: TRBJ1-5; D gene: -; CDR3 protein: CATSDFPLDSPGPQHF; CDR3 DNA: TGTGCCACCAGTGATTTTCCCCTGGACAGCCCAGGGCCCCAGCATTTT
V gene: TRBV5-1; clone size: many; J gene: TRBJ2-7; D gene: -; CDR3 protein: CASREQWHGEQYF; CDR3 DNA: TGCGCCAGCAGGGAGCAGTGGCACGGGGAGCAGTACTTC
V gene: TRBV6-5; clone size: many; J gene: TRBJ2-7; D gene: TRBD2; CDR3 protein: CASSYLAGTYEQYF; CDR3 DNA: TGTGCCAGCAGTTACCTAGCGGGAACCTACGAGCAGTACTTC
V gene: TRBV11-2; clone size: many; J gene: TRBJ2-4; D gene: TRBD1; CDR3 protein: CASSLLAGGYIQYF; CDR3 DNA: TGTGCCAGCAGCTTGCTGGCAGGGGGATACATTCAGTACTTC
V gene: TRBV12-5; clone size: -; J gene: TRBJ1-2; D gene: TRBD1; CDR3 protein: CASGQGFYGYTF; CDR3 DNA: TGTGCTAGTGGACAGGGGTTCTATGGCTACACCTTC
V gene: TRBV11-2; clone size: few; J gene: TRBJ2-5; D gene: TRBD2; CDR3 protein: CTSSLDQPSGWLETQYF; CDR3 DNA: TGTACCAGCAGCTTAGATCAGCCTAGCGGGTGGTTGGAGACCCAGTACTTC
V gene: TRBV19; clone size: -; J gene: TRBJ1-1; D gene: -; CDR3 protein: CASRTPLNTEAFF; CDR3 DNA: TGTGCCAGCCGGACACCTTTAAACACTGAAGCTTTCTTT
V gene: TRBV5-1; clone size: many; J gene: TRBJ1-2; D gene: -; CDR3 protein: CASSLGLRDGYTF; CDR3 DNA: TGCGCCAGCAGCTTGGGATTAAGGGATGGCTACACCTTC
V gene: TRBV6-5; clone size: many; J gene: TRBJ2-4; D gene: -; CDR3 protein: CASSFPGINIQYF; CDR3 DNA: TGTGCCAGCAGTTTTCCAGGGATTAACATTCAGTACTTC
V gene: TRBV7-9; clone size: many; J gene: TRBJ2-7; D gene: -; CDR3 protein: CASSHRVVPYEQYF; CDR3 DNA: TGTGCCAGCAGCCACCGGGTCGTACCCTACGAGCAGTACTTC
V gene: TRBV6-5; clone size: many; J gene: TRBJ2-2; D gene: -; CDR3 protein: CASQFTTPARELFF; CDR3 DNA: TGTGCCAGCCAGTTTACAACCCCGGCAAGGGAGCTGTTTTTT
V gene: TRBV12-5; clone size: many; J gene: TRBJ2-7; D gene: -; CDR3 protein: CASGLTSSYEQYF; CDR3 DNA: TGTGCTAGTGGGCTGACCAGCTCCTACGAGCAGTACTTC
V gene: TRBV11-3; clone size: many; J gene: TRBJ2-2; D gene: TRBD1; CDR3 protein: CASSLDRGGTGELFF; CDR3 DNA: TGTGCCAGCAGCCTCGACAGGGGGGGAACCGGGGAGCTGTTTTTT
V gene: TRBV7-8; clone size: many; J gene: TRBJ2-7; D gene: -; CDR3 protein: CASSSPLDSPYEQYF; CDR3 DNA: TGTGCCAGCAGCTCCCCCCTGGACAGTCCCTACGAGCAGTACTTC
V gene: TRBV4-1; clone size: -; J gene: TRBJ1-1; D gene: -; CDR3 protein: CASSRNRVGNTEAFF; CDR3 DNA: TGCGCCAGCAGCCGAAACAGGGTGGGGAACACTGAAGCTTTCTTT
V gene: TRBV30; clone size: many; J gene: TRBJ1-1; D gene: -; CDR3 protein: CAWSQTGNTEAFF; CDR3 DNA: TGTGCCTGGAGTCAGACAGGGAACACTGAAGCTTTCTTT
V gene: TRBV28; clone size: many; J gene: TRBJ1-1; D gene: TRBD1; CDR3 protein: CASSKTGKMNTEAFF; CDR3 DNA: TGTGCCAGCAGCAAGACAGGGAAGATGAACACTGAAGCTTTCTTT
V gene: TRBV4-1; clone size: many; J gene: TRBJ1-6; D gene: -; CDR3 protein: CASSQEAGYSPLHF; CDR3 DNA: TGCGCCAGCAGCCAAGAGGCAGGGTACTCACCCCTCCACTTT
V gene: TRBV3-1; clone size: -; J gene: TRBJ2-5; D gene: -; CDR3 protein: CASSYRAETQYF; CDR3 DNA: TGTGCCAGCAGCTACAGGGCAGAGACCCAGTACTTC
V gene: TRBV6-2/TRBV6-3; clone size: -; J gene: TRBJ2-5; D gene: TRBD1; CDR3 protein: CASSYQGAGKTQYF; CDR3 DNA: TGTGCCAGCAGTTACCAGGGGGCGGGGAAGACCCAGTACTTC
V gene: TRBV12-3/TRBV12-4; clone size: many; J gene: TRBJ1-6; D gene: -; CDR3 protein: CASAVRYNSPLHF; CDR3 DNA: TGTGCCAGCGCCGTACGGTATAATTCACCCCTCCACTTT
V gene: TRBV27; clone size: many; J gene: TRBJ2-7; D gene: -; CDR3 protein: CASTSGLDSYEQYF; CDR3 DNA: TGTGCCAGCACCTCGGGACTCGACTCCTACGAGCAGTACTTC
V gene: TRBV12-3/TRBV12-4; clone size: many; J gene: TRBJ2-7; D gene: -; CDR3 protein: CASSGGRGWTYEQYF; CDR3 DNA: TGTGCCAGCAGTGGGGGACGAGGCTGGACCTACGAGCAGTACTTC
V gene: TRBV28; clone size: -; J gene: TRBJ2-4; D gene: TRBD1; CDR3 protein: CATFPGQGKNIKYF; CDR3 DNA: TGTGCCACCTTCCCCGGACAGGGGAAAAACATTAAGTACTTC
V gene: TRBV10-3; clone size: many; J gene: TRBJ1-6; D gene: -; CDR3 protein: CAISESGGTGNSPLHF; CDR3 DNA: TGTGCCATCAGTGAGTCCGGGGGGACCGGTAATTCACCCCTCCACTTT
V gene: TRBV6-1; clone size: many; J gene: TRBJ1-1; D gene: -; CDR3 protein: CASSEQHSNTEAFF; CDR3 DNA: TGTGCCAGCAGTGAACAGCATTCGAACACTGAAGCTTTCTTT